Following are 28 T cell receptor beta chains from one sample sequenced in a study of shared clonotypes between healthy human individuals. TCRdb's copy holds only in-frame clones and misses some; the assay was immunoSEQ multiplex PCR. This table holds some 2.1 million clones, approximately 94% found once. CD45RO-negative, CCR7-positively selected cells formed the naive CD8 fraction, excluding terminally differentiated effector memory CD45RA+ cells. Material for sequencing was naive CD8+ T cells sorted from blood. Source of these receptors: a man aged 18 to 35 in good health.

The CDR3 DNA sequence: TGTGCCAGCAGTCGGGGACAGAGGAACACCGGGGAGCTGTTTTTT. Its protein is CASSRGQRNTGELFF. The rearrangement links TRBV6-5 to TRBJ2-2; 7 bases line up with TRBD1. There are 15 residues in the CDR3. The V and J ends lost 5 bases and 1 base, in that order; junction bases with no gene match: 4. Germline V gene sequence: CDR1 MNHEY, CDR2 SVGAGI.

The chain recombines TRBV6-5 with TRBJ2-7; perhaps TRBD2 as D (6 bases). Trimming left V 0 bases short and J 2 bases short, with 11 bases between. From germline, CDR1 is MNHEY and CDR2 SVGAGI. There are 15 residues in the CDR3. CDR3: CASSYSGEVPYEQYF. The CDR3 nucleotides are TGTGCCAGCAGTTACTCGGGGGAGGTACCCTACGAGCAGTACTTC.

The V gene is TRBV5-6, the J gene TRBJ2-1, with 11 bases identical to TRBD2. The trim removed 2 bases at V and 5 bases at J, leaving 3 bases unmatched. The CDR3 loop spans 15 amino acids. Germline V gene lookup returns CDR1 SGHDT and CDR2 YYEEEE. The CDR3: CASSFSTSGNNEQFF. The CDR3 nucleotides read TGTGCCAGCAGCTTCTCGACTAGCGGGAACAATGAGCAGTTCTTC.

This chain links TRBV4-1 with TRBJ2-1; no firm D call. From germline, CDR1 is MGHRA and CDR2 YSYEKL. Trimming left V 4 bases short and J 5 bases short, with 3 bases between. This CDR3 region has 11 residues. Written as DNA, the CDR3 is TGCGCCAGCAGCCGGAACAATGAGCAGTTCTTC. Its translation: CASSRNNEQFF.

The chain is built from TRBV4-1 and TRBJ2-7, with 12 bases fitting TRBD1. The CDR3 has 17 residues. The trim removed 1 base at V and 0 bases at J, leaving 4 bases unmatched. Germline CDR1 is MGHRA and CDR2 is YSYEKL. In nucleotides, the CDR3 is TGCGCCAGCAGCCAAGTTGGGACAGGGGGCAACTCCTACGAGCAGTACTTC. Protein sequence: CASSQVGTGGNSYEQYF.

This clone showed up just once. Other nucleotide sequences from this sample produce the same CDR3. The genes are TRBV9 and TRBJ2-7; D is unresolved. The length of the CDR3 is 14 residues. The V gene lost 0 bases and the J gene lost 3 bases, with 10 bases spanning the gap. Germline CDR1 SGDLS, CDR2 YYNGEE. Written as DNA, the CDR3 is TGTGCCAGCAGCGTAGGCTCTGGAGTCTACGAGCAGTACTTC. This encodes CASSVGSGVYEQYF.

CDR3: CASSVDLAGGGADTQYF. CDR3 in DNA: TGTGCCAGCAGCGTAGATCTGGCGGGAGGGGGTGCAGATACGCAGTATTTT. V gene TRBV9 combines with J gene TRBJ2-3, with 9 nucleotides matching TRBD2. The CDR3 has 17 amino acids. CDR1 and CDR2 from the germline V gene are SGDLS and YYNGEE. Trimming at V came to 0 bases and at J to 4 bases, leaving 9 bases not matched to a gene.

This chain connects TRBV13 to TRBJ2-7; 9 bases fit TRBD2. The CDR3 spans 16 residues. V lost 5 bases to trimming and J lost 4 bases; unmatched junction nucleotides: 12. In germline, CDR1 is PRHDT, CDR2 FYEKMQ (reference sequence). The CDR3 nucleotides read TGTGCCAGCAGCCCGGTCGGTAGCGGGAGTTCTTACGAGCAGTACTTC. Translated, it gives CASSPVGSGSSYEQYF.

Notes on this clone: This sample also contains other DNA sequences that code for the same CDR3. The chain employs TRBV18 and TRBJ2-3; D is possibly TRBD2 (6 bases). The CDR3 is 16 amino acids. Germline V gene sequence: CDR1 KGHSH, CDR2 LQKENI. Trimming removed 3 bases at V and 0 bases at J, with 13 bases between. The CDR3 nucleotides read TGTGCCAGCTCACCCCCCCCGGGAGCTAGCACAGATACGCAGTATTTT. This translates into CASSPPPGASTDTQYF.

The chain is built from TRBV30 and TRBJ2-3; D unresolved. Germline V gene sequence: CDR1 GTSNPN, CDR2 SVGIG (reference sequence). The V end lost 2 bases, the J end lost 6 bases, and 9 bases lay between the germline ends. This CDR3 region has 12 residues. CDR3 nucleotide sequence: TGTGCCTGGAGTAGCAATTTGGATACGCAGTATTTT. It is translated as CAWSSNLDTQYF.

For the CDR3, the DNA is TGTGCCAGCAGCACCATACCCGGGACAGGGATCGGCGAGCAGTACTTC. Translation: CASSTIPGTGIGEQYF. The genes are TRBV5-6 and TRBJ2-7, with TRBD1 identical over 9 bases. This CDR3 has 16 residues. Germline V gene sequence: CDR1 SGHDT, CDR2 YYEEEE. Trimming took 4 bases from V and 6 from J; bases not matched to a gene: 14. Using reference TRBV5-6 and TRBJ2-7 for the parts outside the CDR3, the full variable domain is DAGVTQSPTHLIKTRGQQVTLRCSPKSGHDTVSWYQQALGQGPQFIFQYYEEEERQRGNFPDRFSGHQFPNYSSELNVNALLLGDSALYLCASSTIPGTGIGEQYFGPGTRLTVT.

This chain links TRBV28 with TRBJ1-2; TRBD1 might be the D (5 bases). CDR1 is MDHEN and CDR2 is SYDVKM in the germline V gene. With 7 bases removed from V and 1 base from J, the gap between germline ends came to 13 bases. The CDR3 has 14 amino acids. The CDR3 here is CASTEFQGNYGYTF. Here the CDR3 DNA reads TGTGCCAGCACCGAATTCCAGGGTAACTATGGCTACACCTTC.

The chain joins TRBV9 to TRBJ1-6; D gene unclear. Deletions cut 4 bases from V and 7 bases from J, with 15 bases between. The length of the CDR3 is 15 residues. CDR1 is SGDLS and CDR2 is YYNGEE in the germline V gene. Written as DNA, the CDR3 is TGTGCCAGCAGCCTCAATGGCCTTAGCAATTCACCCCTCCACTTT. It specifies CASSLNGLSNSPLHF.

As regards this clone: Other DNA variants within this sample encode the same CDR3. V gene TRBV4-1 combines with J gene TRBJ2-7; TRBD1 might be the D (5 bases). This CDR3 has 12 amino acids. Between the trimmed V and J ends, which lost 4 bases and 3 bases, there was a span of 7 bases. Germline CDR1 reads MGHRA; CDR2 reads YSYEKL. The chain's CDR3 is CASSRDSYEQYF. The CDR3 DNA reads as TGCGCCAGCAGCCGAGACAGCTACGAGCAGTACTTC.

CDR3 sequence (DNA): TGTGCCAGCAGCTTGGACATGGGAGGGGGATTTGATGGCTACACCTTC. This encodes CASSLDMGGGFDGYTF. This chain uses TRBV5-4 with TRBJ1-2; tentatively, D is TRBD1 (6 bases). V lost 0 bases, J lost 6 bases, and 18 bases lay in between. Germline-derived CDR1 and CDR2 are SGHNT and YYREEE (reference sequence). The length of the CDR3 is 16 residues. Based on the CDR3 plus reference TRBV5-4 and TRBJ1-2, the full variable domain is ETGVTQSPTHLIKTRGQQVTLRCSSQSGHNTVSWYQQALGQGPQFIFQYYREEENGRGNFPPRFSGLQFPNYSSELNVNALELDDSALYLCASSLDMGGGFDGYTFGSGTRLTVV.

This clone has just a few counts. The V gene is TRBV13, the J gene TRBJ2-7; D is uncertain. The V end was cut by 5 bases, the J end by 5 bases, with 10 bases between. The CDR3 has 12 amino acids. Per germline, CDR1 PRHDT and CDR2 FYEKMQ (reference sequence). As DNA, the CDR3 is TGTGCCAGCAGCGCGATCCCGGACGAGCAGTACTTC. Translating gives CASSAIPDEQYF. Full variable domain (rest looked up from reference TRBV13 and TRBJ2-7): AAGVIQSPRHLIKEKRETATLKCYPIPRHDTVYWYQQGPGQDPQFLISFYEKMQSDKGSIPDRFSAQQFSDYHSELNMSSLELGDSALYFCASSAIPDEQYFGPGTRLTVT.

Comment on this clone: This sample also contains other DNA sequences that code for the same CDR3. The chain links TRBV6-5 to TRBJ1-6; TRBD1 is a possible D gene (5 bases). V was trimmed by 2 bases and J by 5 bases, leaving 7 bases between them. CDR1 and CDR2 from the germline V gene are MNHEY and SVGAGI. CDR3 length: 14 amino acids. The CDR3 DNA is TGTGCCAGCAGTTACGGGGGGGATAATTCACCCCTCCACTTT. This sequence encodes CASSYGGDNSPLHF.

The chain carries TRBV2 and TRBJ2-5, with D maybe TRBD2 (5 bases). The CDR3 contains 11 residues. CDR1 is SNHLY, CDR2 FYNNEI, per germline. Trimming took 8 bases from V and 5 from J, leaving 9 bases between them. The CDR3 loop is CASEGMETQYF. In nucleotides, the CDR3 is TGTGCCAGCGAGGGTATGGAGACCCAGTACTTC.

This chain connects TRBV13 to TRBJ1-3; possible D gene TRBD1, 5 bases. Looked up from germline, CDR1 is PRHDT and CDR2 is FYEKMQ (reference sequence). V lost 0 bases and J 8 bases, leaving 20 bases between the germline ends. CDR3 size: 17 residues. This CDR3 reads CASSLGHRDLRGDTIYF. CDR3 bases: TGTGCCAGCAGCTTAGGCCATCGGGACCTCCGGGGCGACACCATATATTTT.

V and J are TRBV7-2 and TRBJ1-1; D gene ambiguous. This CDR3 is 15 amino acids long. Trimming cost V 2 bases and J 1 base, with 11 bases left between them. The germline gives CDR1 SGHTA, CDR2 FQGNSA. CDR3 DNA: TGTGCCAGCAGCTTATACGGGCCCTCGAACACTGAAGCTTTCTTT. Translation: CASSLYGPSNTEAFF.

A note on this clone: This sample includes further DNA sequences coding for the same CDR3. The chain joins TRBV30 to TRBJ2-7; D not resolved. This CDR3 is built from 13 residues. CDR1 and CDR2 from the germline V gene are GTSNPN and SVGIG (reference sequence). Deletions cut 0 bases from V and 2 bases from J, with 8 bases between. The CDR3 DNA reads TGTGCCTGGAGTGTACTGGGGACCTACGAGCAGTACTTC. It codes for CAWSVLGTYEQYF.

The chain couples TRBV13 to TRBJ1-1, with unresolved D. The CDR3 spans 12 residues. V was clipped by 5 bases and J by 4 bases, with 8 bases between them. The germline gives CDR1 PRHDT, CDR2 FYEKMQ (reference sequence). The CDR3 nucleotides are TGTGCCAGCAGCCCGCCATCCACTGAAGCTTTCTTT. Encoded protein: CASSPPSTEAFF. The variable domain in full, completed from reference TRBV13 and TRBJ1-1, reads AAGVIQSPRHLIKEKRETATLKCYPIPRHDTVYWYQQGPGQDPQFLISFYEKMQSDKGSIPDRFSAQQFSDYHSELNMSSLELGDSALYFCASSPPSTEAFFGQGTRLTVV.

V usage is TRBV11-2 and J usage is TRBJ2-7, with TRBD2 matching over 10 bases. This CDR3 has 16 amino acids. V lost 1 base and J lost 2; bases outside the gene matches: 5. Germline values: CDR1 SGHAT, CDR2 FQNNGV. The CDR3 coding sequence is TGTGCCAGCAGCTTAGGAGCTAGCGGGAGAGCCTACGAGCAGTACTTC. This codes for CASSLGASGRAYEQYF.

CDR3 protein: CASSRSGAIGDTQYF. The CDR3, as DNA: TGTGCCAGCAGCCGTAGCGGGGCGATCGGTGATACGCAGTATTTT. The chain joins TRBV6-5 to TRBJ2-3; TRBD2 matches 8 bases. CDR3 size: 15 residues. Per the germline V gene, CDR1 is MNHEY and CDR2 is SVGAGI. The V and J ends lost 6 bases and 6 bases, in that order; junction bases with no gene match: 11.

CDR3 residues: CASSLLAGGSGEQYF. DNA of the CDR3: TGTGCCAGCAGTTTACTAGCGGGGGGGAGTGGTGAGCAGTACTTC. V and J are TRBV27 and TRBJ2-7; 12 bases fit TRBD2. The CDR3 contains 15 residues. CDR1 MNHEY and CDR2 SMNVEV come from the germline V gene (reference sequence). J lost 7 bases, V lost 2 bases, and 6 bases had no gene match.

J is TRBJ2-7 and V is TRBV4-1, with 7 bases aligning to TRBD2. Germline V gene lookup returns CDR1 MGHRA and CDR2 YSYEKL. The CDR3 totals 15 residues. V lost 3 bases, J lost 3 bases, and 8 bases stayed unmatched. The CDR3 spells CASSHREAGFYEQYF. The CDR3 DNA follows: TGCGCCAGCAGCCATCGGGAGGCAGGGTTCTACGAGCAGTACTTC.

This clone was detected once. The CDR3 sequence is CASSQVQEGPYEQYF. Here the CDR3 DNA reads TGCGCCAGCAGCCAAGTACAGGAGGGTCCCTACGAGCAGTACTTC. V is TRBV4-1 and J is TRBJ2-7, with a possible D match to TRBD2 (6 bases). Germline V gene sequence: CDR1 MGHRA, CDR2 YSYEKL. V was cut by 1 base and J by 2 bases, with 12 bases left in between. This CDR3 contains 15 residues.

Only one count was recorded for this clone. The chain employs TRBV28 and TRBJ1-1, with TRBD1 matching over 7 bases. Germline CDR1 MDHEN, CDR2 SYDVKM. This CDR3 is 13 amino acids long. With V trimmed by 6 bases and J by 5 bases, 6 bases remained unmatched. The CDR3 nucleotides are TGTGCCAGCAGACTAGACAGGGTGACTGAAGCTTTCTTT. It yields the protein CASRLDRVTEAFF.